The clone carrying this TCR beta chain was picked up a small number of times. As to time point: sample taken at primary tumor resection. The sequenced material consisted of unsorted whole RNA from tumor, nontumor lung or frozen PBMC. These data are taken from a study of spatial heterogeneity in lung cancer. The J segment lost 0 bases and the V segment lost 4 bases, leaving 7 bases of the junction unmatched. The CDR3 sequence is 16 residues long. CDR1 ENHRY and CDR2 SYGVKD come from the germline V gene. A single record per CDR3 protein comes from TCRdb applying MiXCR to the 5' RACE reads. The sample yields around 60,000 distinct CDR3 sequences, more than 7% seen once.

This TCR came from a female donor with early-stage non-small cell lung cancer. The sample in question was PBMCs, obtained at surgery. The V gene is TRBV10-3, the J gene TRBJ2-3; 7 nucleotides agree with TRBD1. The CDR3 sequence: CAISVTGSSSTDTQYF. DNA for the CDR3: TGTGCCATCAGTGTGACAGGGTCCTCTAGCACAGATACGCAGTATTTT.